This T cell receptor (beta chain) was sequenced in a study of technical replicates of blood from a few donors (TCRdb year 2017). Library preparation was by the immunoSEQ multiplex PCR assay. This is the immuneACCESS table as TCRdb keeps it, with only in-frame sequences that have V and J called. A part of the clones is gone; compared with another copy, unresolved V genes explain less than half, and the rest is unexplained. The sample contains 75,000 to 95,000 clones, approximately 95% of them found a single time. In total, the top ten clones hold over 0.2% of the sample. Looking up the germline V gene yields CDR1 MNHNS and CDR2 SASEGT. V has 8 bases trimmed and J has 4 bases trimmed; junction bases matching no gene number 9. Inclusive of the bounding cysteine and phenylalanine, the CDR3 is 15 residues long. The DNA shown is the 45-base CDR3, in frame from base 1. Of note for this clone: What this receptor recognizes is not known. No quality values exist for individual bases; no much larger clone is one base distant.

The sequence derives from a human donor in good health. Source material: T cells isolated from PBMCs. The rearrangement joined TRBV6-1 to TRBJ1-5, and 9 bases in between align with TRBD1. CDR3 reads: CASGGQGIVNQPQHF. The nucleotide sequence is given as TGTGCCAGCGGAGGACAGGGGATCGTAAATCAGCCCCAGCATTTT.